This TCR beta chain was captured in a study of T cells in localized non-small cell lung cancer. This clone was seen just once. CDR1 and CDR2 (germline): MNHEY, SVGAGI. The CDR3 is made up of 12 amino acids. Trimming stripped 4 bases from V and 1 base from J, with 2 bases between. The data were produced by immunoSEQ multiplex PCR, yet TCRdb's version contains in-frame clones alone and is incomplete. The sample has almost 20,000 clones; about 89% are singletons. This rearrangement joins TRBV6-5 to TRBJ1-3, with D uncertain. This TCR came from a man aged 35 to 70 with stage I lung adenocarcinoma. This specimen consisted of peripheral blood, obtained before any cancer treatment. The CDR3, as DNA: TGTGCCAGCAGTTTTTCTGGAAACACCATATATTTT. Protein sequence: CASSFSGNTIYF.